The 12 T cell receptor beta chains below all came from one sample that was sequenced in a study of CD8+CD57+ T cells in acquired aplastic anemia. Genomic DNA was employed as the template in profiling TCR beta VDJ and CDR3. TCRdb analysed the reads with MiXCR anew, one entry per CDR3 protein. The repertoire holds roughly 190,000 distinct CDR3 sequences, with 48% as singletons. All patients picked for sequencing had shown, by flow cytometry, an expansion of CD8+CD57+ cells. Sequencing was done on a sample of sorted CD4+, CD8+, or CD8+CD57+ T cells (not recorded which) from PBMCs. These receptor sequences come from a human donor with aplastic anemia.

The chain carries TRBV10-3 and TRBJ1-2; 9 bases fit TRBD1. CDR1 is ENHRY and CDR2 is SYGVKD in the germline V gene. The CDR3 extends over 14 amino acids. After removal of 3 bases from V and 6 bases from J, the junction contained 5 bases not matched to a gene. CDR3 residues: CAISDGDRVNGYTF. DNA for the CDR3: TGTGCCATCAGTGATGGGGACAGGGTAAATGGCTACACCTTC.

In this sample, this clonotype turned up a few times. The chain combines TRBV10-3 with TRBJ1-2; D might be TRBD1 (5 bases). Germline CDR1 and CDR2: ENHRY and SYGVKD. CDR3 length: 13 residues. V lost 7 bases and J 3 bases, leaving 12 bases between the germline ends. The CDR3: CAITGGIDYGYTF. The CDR3 coding sequence is TGTGCCATCACGGGGGGTATCGACTATGGCTACACCTTC.

This clonotype came up a few times. This chain uses TRBV20-1 with TRBJ2-7; the match to TRBD2 covers 14 bases. The V gene end was trimmed by 5 bases and the J gene end by 0 bases; junction bases not matched to a gene: 6. This CDR3 region has 16 residues. Germline V lookup: CDR1 DFQATT, CDR2 SNEGSKA (reference sequence). CDR3 amino acids: CSAPGTSGGSSYEQYF. As DNA, the CDR3 is TGCAGTGCTCCCGGGACTAGCGGGGGCAGCTCCTACGAGCAGTACTTC.

The rearrangement joins TRBV7-9 to TRBJ1-1; no reliable D call. CDR1 and CDR2 from the germline V gene are SEHNR and FQNEAQ (reference sequence). This CDR3 has 14 residues. V was cut by 5 bases and J by 5 bases, with 15 bases left in between. The CDR3 loop is CASSESPGKTEAFF. The CDR3 region has the DNA TGTGCCAGCAGCGAAAGCCCGGGGAAGACTGAAGCTTTCTTT.

The V call is TRBV27, the J call TRBJ1-2; D is undetermined. The CDR3 spans 15 residues. V shed 0 bases and J shed 4 bases, with 12 bases lying between them. Per the germline V gene, CDR1 is MNHEY and CDR2 is SMNVEV (reference sequence). The CDR3 sequence is CASSLSEGAVYGYTF. The CDR3 bases are TGTGCCAGCAGTTTATCGGAGGGCGCAGTCTATGGCTACACCTTC.

As concerns this clonotype: Because it lacks the conserved phenylalanine or tryptophan at the end, this CDR3 is likely a read error. J is TRBJ1-2 and V is TRBV2; D is perhaps TRBD1 (5 bases). The germline V and J ends were trimmed by 5 bases and 1 base, with 14 bases remaining between them. Germline lookup yields CDR1 SNHLY and CDR2 FYNNEI. The CDR3 is 15 amino acids. This chain's CDR3 is CASSLRQGSNYGYTL. Written as DNA, the CDR3 is TGTGCCAGCAGTCTCCGGCAGGGTAGTAACTATGGCTACACCCTC.

This clonotype has at least ten counts. The chain combines TRBV11-3 with TRBJ1-1; 7 bases are shared with TRBD1. With 1 base clipped from V and 2 bases from J, the junction kept 4 bases outside the gene matches. There are 15 residues in the CDR3. Germline CDR1 is SGHNT and CDR2 is YENEEA. CDR3 DNA: TGTGCCAGCAGCTTAGGGACAGGACTTAACACTGAAGCTTTCTTT. Protein sequence: CASSLGTGLNTEAFF.

This clonotype was detected a few times. The rearrangement joins TRBV28 to TRBJ1-5; D unclear. Trimming took off 6 bases at V and 4 bases at J, with 13 bases between the two ends. CDR3 length equals 14 residues. CDR1 and CDR2 from the germline V gene are MDHEN and SYDVKM. Here the CDR3 DNA reads TGTGCCAGCAGAGTCGGAGGGCAGAATCAGCCCCAGCATTTT. It encodes CASRVGGQNQPQHF.

The chain carries TRBV10-3 and TRBJ2-3; 8 bases are a match to TRBD1. Germline V lookup: CDR1 ENHRY, CDR2 SYGVKD. V was pared by 8 bases and J by 2 bases, with 9 bases of the junction left unmatched. This CDR3 region has 15 residues. The CDR3 loop is CAIAAGQGSTDTQYF. CDR3 coding DNA: TGTGCCATCGCCGCCGGACAGGGCTCCACAGATACGCAGTATTTT.

This chain connects TRBV2 to TRBJ2-7, with D tentatively TRBD2 (5 bases). This CDR3 comprises 12 residues. Germline-derived CDR1 and CDR2 are SNHLY and FYNNEI. Trimming shortened V by 5 bases and J by 2 bases, and 7 bases separated the two germline ends. This CDR3 reads CASSKEAYEQYF. The CDR3 DNA is TGTGCCAGCAGTAAGGAGGCCTACGAGCAGTACTTC.

The chain is built from TRBV10-3 and TRBJ2-5; maybe TRBD1 (6 bases). The germline gives CDR1 ENHRY, CDR2 SYGVKD. The CDR3 has 13 residues. The V gene lost 8 bases and the J gene lost 2 bases, with 12 bases spanning the gap. The CDR3 bases are TGTGCCATCGGGGACAACCTGCAAGAGACCCAGTACTTC. It specifies CAIGDNLQETQYF.

This clonotype occurred a few times. This may be a read error, as it is one base from a much larger clone. The chain joins TRBV7-2 to TRBJ1-2; D not resolved. Germline values: CDR1 SGHTA, CDR2 FQGNSA. The CDR3 spans 12 residues. The CDR3 here is CASSLGIYGCTF. In DNA form, the CDR3 reads TGTGCCAGCAGCCTGGGAATCTATGGCTGCACCTTC.